The clone carrying this T cell receptor beta chain was seen at least ten times. Its antigen is not known. Each patient went into thyroid surgery without having received any treatment. This specimen belongs to a study of metastatic and nonmetastatic thyroid tumors. Study context: Samples came from malignant and benign thyroid patients, and repertoires were compared across blood and tumor or nodule tissue.

Original handling: To classify distant metastasis in papillary thyroid cancer, a model was built from CDR3 differences across clinicopathological groups. TCRdb re-called clones via MiXCR from the PCR reads. The V and J calls and clone size are TCRdb's, not the authors'. The sample carries 72,000 or so clones, around 20% recorded once. The CDR3 has 12 residues. In germline, CDR1 is SEHNR, CDR2 FQNEAQ (reference sequence). The germline V and J ends were trimmed by 5 bases and 4 bases, with 8 bases remaining between them. Study-level points and caveats: Within blood and tumor, benign nodules reportedly had significantly lower TCR beta diversity than malignant thyroid tumors did.

V is TRBV7-9 and J is TRBJ1-1; D ambiguous. The sequencing sample was made of blood. The receptor was derived from a female donor with papillary thyroid cancer or a benign thyroid nodule (not recorded which). Some clones in this sample may be carry-over from other donors' samples. CDR3 protein: CASSPRSTEAFF. CDR3 nucleotide sequence: TGTGCCAGCAGCCCGCGGAGCACTGAAGCTTTCTTT.